The 9 T cell receptor beta chains in this list originate from one sample, sequenced in a study of T cell responses to AZD1222 COVID-19 vaccine. Assay: immunoSEQ multiplex PCR; the TCRdb copy retains only in-frame clones and omits some. The sample has approximately 100,000 clones, about 87% seen once. The sample in question was peripheral blood, obtained on day 0 of AZD1222 vaccination. These receptors all stem from an adult in good health.

This rearrangement joins TRBV5-1 to TRBJ2-3; 10 nucleotides agree with TRBD1. CDR1 and CDR2 (germline): SGHRS, YFSETQ. The V gene end was trimmed by 0 bases and the J gene end by 4 bases; junction bases not matched to a gene: 2. The CDR3 is 15 amino acids. The CDR3 nucleotides read TGCGCCAGCAGCTTGGAAGGACAGGGGGCAGATACGCAGTATTTT. Its protein is CASSLEGQGADTQYF.

V gene TRBV7-9 combines with J gene TRBJ1-1; no firm D call. This CDR3 has 15 residues. Germline lookup yields CDR1 SEHNR and CDR2 FQNEAQ (reference sequence). Deletions cut 1 base from V and 1 base from J, with 10 bases between. This CDR3 is CASSLDGRQNTEAFF. The CDR3 DNA sequence: TGTGCCAGCAGCTTAGACGGACGGCAGAACACTGAAGCTTTCTTT.

The genes are TRBV25-1 and TRBJ1-1, with a possible D match to TRBD1 (5 bases). The germline V gene has CDR1 MGHDK and CDR2 SYGVNS. V was pared by 5 bases and J by 2 bases, with 15 bases between. The CDR3 covers 15 residues. CDR3 protein: CASSFPGGFNTEAFF. The CDR3 coding sequence is TGTGCCAGCAGTTTCCCGGGGGGATTCAACACTGAAGCTTTCTTT.

This clone was counted a few times. The V and J genes are TRBV9 and TRBJ1-5; D is possibly TRBD1 (6 bases). Trimming stripped 4 bases from V and 4 bases from J, with 15 bases between. This CDR3 has 15 amino acids. Germline-derived CDR1 and CDR2 are SGDLS and YYNGEE. The CDR3 DNA follows: TGTGCCAGCAGCCCCCGCGGGCAGGGGAATCAGCCCCAGCATTTT. Its protein product is CASSPRGQGNQPQHF.

The chain is built from TRBV15 and TRBJ1-5; D might be TRBD1 (5 bases). Germline CDR1 LNHNV, CDR2 YYDKDF (reference sequence). V shed 6 bases and J shed 7 bases, with 16 bases lying between them. The CDR3 contains 14 residues. For the CDR3, the DNA is TGTGCCACCAGGGGTTCAGGGATCGGCCAGCCCCAGCATTTT. Translated: CATRGSGIGQPQHF.

The chain recombines TRBV7-2 with TRBJ2-3; 11 nucleotides line up with TRBD2. Germline loops: CDR1 SGHTA, CDR2 FQGNSA. This CDR3 contains 17 residues. The junction had 2 bases not matched to a gene; V was cut back by 0 bases and J by 0 bases. DNA for the CDR3: TGTGCCAGCAGCTTAGCGGGACTAGCGGCTAGCACAGATACGCAGTATTTT. It codes for CASSLAGLAASTDTQYF.

The CDR3 region is CASSSPTGRTKNTEAFF. CDR3 coding DNA: TGTGCCAGCAGCTCCCCCACGGGACGGACTAAGAACACTGAAGCTTTCTTT. The rearrangement links TRBV7-2 to TRBJ1-1; tentatively, D is TRBD1 (5 bases). The CDR3 spans 17 residues. V dropped 4 bases and J dropped 1 base, with 19 bases sitting between them. Per the germline V gene, CDR1 is SGHTA and CDR2 is FQGNSA.

The rearrangement uses TRBV29-1 and TRBJ2-7; 12 bases match TRBD2. Trimming cost V 7 bases and J 2 bases; bases outside gene matches: 3. The CDR3 runs to 13 residues. Germline values: CDR1 SQVTM, CDR2 ANQGSEA. This CDR3 reads CSATSGGTYEQYF. In DNA form, the CDR3 reads TGCAGCGCGACTAGCGGGGGAACCTACGAGCAGTACTTC.

The CDR3 protein is CASSPRTSGNLYEQYF. CDR3 DNA sequence: TGTGCCAGCAGTCCGAGGACTAGCGGGAATTTATACGAGCAGTACTTC. The chain combines TRBV27 with TRBJ2-7; TRBD2 aligns across 12 bases. Looked up from germline, CDR1 is MNHEY and CDR2 is SMNVEV (reference sequence). Trimming took 5 bases from V and 4 from J; bases not matched to a gene: 9. There are 16 residues in the CDR3.